Each of the 20 T cell receptor beta chains below was sequenced from the same sample in a study of blood T cells in healthy people across ages. A sample-barcoded 5' primer and a J-beta primer mix were used in a second PCR of roughly 7 to 12 cycles. From the 5' RACE reads, TCRdb called clonotypes with MiXCR, one entry per CDR3 protein. The data hold approximately 490,000 distinct CDR3 sequences, with less than 25% observed a single time. The data also belong to a second study, concerning T cells of mothers and their children.

The sample consisted of blood. All receptors derive from a boy aged 5 to 17 in good health.

The table lists this clonotype with a few counts. The chain links TRBV7-3 to TRBJ2-5; no definite D call. The closer fit of TRBJ2-1 to the DNA end suggests the J call may be wrong. Per the germline V gene, CDR1 is SGHTA and CDR2 is FQGTGA. This CDR3 contains 14 residues. The CDR3 DNA follows: TGTGCCAGCAGCTTAGACTTCCCTTACAATGAGCAGTTCTTC. Translated, it gives CASSLDFPYNEQFF.

V usage is TRBV9 and J usage is TRBJ1-2; no clear D gene. V was trimmed by 3 bases and J by 8 bases, leaving 8 bases between them. Germline CDR1 reads SGDLS; CDR2 reads YYNGEE. The CDR3 covers 11 residues. DNA for the CDR3: TGTGCCAGCAGCGGGGCTGGCGGCTACACCTTC. This encodes CASSGAGGYTF.

The sample holds a few counts of this clonotype. This chain links TRBV11-2 with TRBJ2-5; D is uncertain. The CDR3 is 14 amino acids. Trimming took 2 bases from V and 2 from J, leaving 9 bases between them. CDR1 is SGHAT and CDR2 is FQNNGV in the germline V gene. CDR3 nucleotide sequence: TGTGCCAGCAGCTTAAATCCGCGGCAAGAGACCCAGTACTTC. As protein: CASSLNPRQETQYF.

The chain carries TRBV18 and TRBJ2-5, with unresolved D. The CDR3 sequence is 12 residues long. Germline V gives CDR1 KGHSH, CDR2 LQKENI. With 5 bases removed from V and 5 bases from J, the gap between germline ends came to 9 bases. The CDR3 sequence: CASSGDRETQYF. The CDR3 coding sequence is TGTGCCAGCTCAGGAGATCGGGAGACCCAGTACTTC.

The rearrangement joins TRBV27 to TRBJ2-5; no firm D call. Near its end, the DNA agrees better with TRBJ2-1, so the J call may be wrong. The CDR3 extends over 14 amino acids. The germline gives CDR1 MNHEY, CDR2 SMNVEV (reference sequence). The CDR3 is CASSLSGYLNEQFF. The CDR3 nucleotides are TGTGCCAGCAGTTTATCTGGCTATTTGAATGAGCAGTTCTTC.

This clonotype was observed a handful of times. The J gene is TRBJ1-2, the V gene TRBV20-1; 8 nucleotides align to TRBD1. The length of the CDR3 is 14 residues. V trimming: 6 bases; J trimming: 8 bases; junction bases outside the gene matches: 14. Looked up from germline, CDR1 is DFQATT and CDR2 is SNEGSKA (reference sequence). CDR3 amino acids: CSAQPQGARGGYTF. CDR3 coding DNA: TGCAGTGCGCAGCCTCAGGGGGCGCGGGGAGGCTACACCTTC.

This clonotype was picked up a small number of times. The rearrangement uses TRBV4-3 and TRBJ2-7; the match to TRBD2 covers 8 bases. The germline gives CDR1 LGHNA, CDR2 YSLEER. The CDR3 spans 15 residues. V was pared by 1 base and J by 3 bases, with 5 bases of the junction left unmatched. The CDR3, as DNA: TGCGCCAGCAGCCAAGTCCCAGCGGGGGTCTACGAGCAGTACTTC. Translated, it gives CASSQVPAGVYEQYF.

As to this clonotype: An end of the junction differs from the germline gene, which may be a read error. This chain uses TRBV5-1 with TRBJ1-1, with TRBD1 matching over 8 bases. There are 14 residues in the CDR3. The germline CDR1 and CDR2 sequences are SGHRS and YFSETQ. Written as DNA, the CDR3 is TGCGCCAGCGGCTTGGACTGGACAGGGACTGAAGCTTTCTTT. Protein: CASGLDWTGTEAFF.

This clonotype has more than one count but fewer than ten. J is TRBJ1-1 and V is TRBV12-3 or TRBV12-4; 7 nucleotides agree with TRBD1. The CDR3 is 17 amino acids. V was clipped by 6 bases and J by 1 base; unmatched bases: 14. CDR3 sequence reads: CASRPQTGNERNTEAFF. DNA of the CDR3: TGTGCCAGCAGACCCCAGACAGGGAACGAACGGAACACTGAAGCTTTCTTT.

This clonotype has a single count. This rearrangement joins TRBV20-1 to TRBJ2-1; TRBD2 agrees at 13 bases. Germline V gene sequence: CDR1 DFQATT, CDR2 SNEGSKA (reference sequence). J was trimmed by 10 bases and V by 3 bases; bases with no gene match: 9. The CDR3 extends over 15 amino acids. CDR3 residues: CSARLTSGGQEEQFF. DNA for the CDR3: TGCAGTGCTAGGCTGACTAGCGGGGGGCAGGAGGAGCAGTTCTTC.

Regarding this clonotype: A read error may produce the germline difference seen at one junction end. V and J are TRBV12-3 or TRBV12-4 and TRBJ1-4; D may be TRBD1 (6 bases). The CDR3 totals 13 residues. CDR3 region: CASFRQGREKLSF. The DNA for the CDR3 is TGTGCCAGCTTCCGGCAGGGGCGTGAAAAACTGTCTTTT.

This clonotype showed up just a few times. The chain has TRBV29-1 and TRBJ2-4; the D is unclear. V was cut by 5 bases and J by 8 bases, with 7 bases left in between. Germline CDR1 is SQVTM and CDR2 is ANQGSEA. The CDR3 covers 10 residues. Written as DNA, the CDR3 is TGCAGCGTTCGGATGGACATTCAGTACTTC. It yields the protein CSVRMDIQYF.

With regard to this clonotype: It may be a read error: a sequence one base away is much more abundant. This rearrangement joins TRBV29-1 to TRBJ2-1; no firm D call. The DNA end is a closer match to TRBJ2-5, so the J assignment may be wrong. Germline CDR1 and CDR2: SQVTM and ANQGSEA. CDR3 length: 16 amino acids. CDR3 DNA sequence: TGCAGCGTTGAAGAGCGCAACAGCCCTGGGTGGGGGACCCAGTACTTC. Translation: CSVEERNSPGWGTQYF.

The chain has TRBV14 and TRBJ1-4; 9 bases fit TRBD1. Unmatched junction bases numbered 4, after V lost 3 bases and J lost 8 bases. The germline V gene has CDR1 SGHDN and CDR2 FVKESK. The CDR3 has 14 amino acids. For the CDR3, the DNA is TGTGCCAGCAGCCACGGACAGGGGCGCGAAAAACTGTTTTTT. It encodes CASSHGQGREKLFF.

Only a few counts were recorded for this clonotype. V is TRBV6-1 and J is TRBJ2-1; a weak D match, TRBD2 (5 bases). The CDR3 totals 16 residues. Trimming removed 0 bases at V and 8 bases at J, with 17 bases between. CDR1 and CDR2 from the germline V gene are MNHNS and SASEGT. For the CDR3, the DNA is TGTGCCAGCAGTGAAGCTGACTATTCTCGTATGGATGAGCAGTTCTTC. Its translation: CASSEADYSRMDEQFF.

This clonotype was seen more than once but under ten times. V is TRBV21-1 and J is TRBJ1-2; the listed D gene, TRBD1, was not tested against the DNA. TRBV21-1 is recorded as a pseudogene. The CDR3 is 16 amino acids. DNA for the CDR3: TGTGCCAGCAGCAAAAATCGGGGGACAGGGAAAGATGGCTACACCTTC. This encodes CASSKNRGTGKDGYTF.

The V call is TRBV29-1, the J call TRBJ2-5; 7 bases agree with TRBD1. The germline gives CDR1 SQVTM, CDR2 ANQGSEA. After removal of 8 bases from V and 5 bases from J, the junction contained 17 bases not matched to a gene. This CDR3 spans 15 amino acids. CDR3 amino acids: CSTRAGGWPVETQYF. The CDR3 nucleotides are TGCAGCACTCGTGCAGGGGGATGGCCCGTGGAGACCCAGTACTTC.

The CDR3 DNA reads TGTGCCATCAGTGAGTCGGCGCCCGGCGAGACCCAGTACTTC. It specifies CAISESAPGETQYF. The rearrangement links TRBV10-3 to TRBJ2-1, with no clear D. The J call may be wrong; the DNA end is better matched by TRBJ2-5. Germline values: CDR1 ENHRY, CDR2 SYGVKD. The CDR3 contains 14 residues.

This chain uses TRBV3-1 with TRBJ2-3; D perhaps matches TRBD2 (6 bases). V dropped 4 bases and J dropped 1 base, with 18 bases sitting between them. The CDR3 runs to 17 residues. Germline CDR1 reads LGHDT; CDR2 reads YNNKEL (reference sequence). The CDR3 reads CASSPLGGGVRTDTQYF. The CDR3 bases are TGTGCCAGCAGCCCCCTCGGTGGCGGGGTACGCACAGATACGCAGTATTTT.

V usage is TRBV28 and J usage is TRBJ2-1; TRBD2 matches 7 bases. V gave up 3 bases and J gave up 2 bases; unmatched junction bases: 7. The CDR3 has 16 amino acids. Per the germline V gene, CDR1 is MDHEN and CDR2 is SYDVKM. The CDR3 loop reads CASSFEGGPAYNEQFF. The CDR3 DNA sequence: TGTGCCAGCAGTTTCGAGGGAGGGCCGGCCTACAATGAGCAGTTCTTC.